This TCR beta chain comes out of a study of cytomegalovirus exposure and HLA in healthy donors. Turning to the study itself: Some 180 million T cells yielded 117 million unique TCR beta sequences in earlier analysis.

General observations from the study: In a later analysis, HLA-C alleles had the fewest associated TCRs, DRB1 alleles the most. An analysis was carried out later, and it reportedly showed fewer N-insertions in an Asian-associated ancestry cluster than the 666-donor mean. While the bulk of TCR sequences proved rare, some public TCRs turned up in many donors.

Remarks on this clone: The antigen is unknown. A junction boundary mismatches the germline segment, possibly from a read error.

The PCR made use of 60 Vbeta and 13 Jbeta primers. The repertoire was sequenced with immunoSEQ multiplex PCR; TCRdb's copy has only in-frame clones and lacks some. This sample has about 140,000 clones, with about three quarters found just once. Germline CDR1 is SGHVS and CDR2 is FNYEAQ. This CDR3 has 17 amino acids. The specimen was PBMCs. The rearrangement links TRBV7-6 to TRBJ2-2, with D perhaps matching TRBD2 (5 bases). The source of this sequence is a male donor in good health and CMV-seropositive. CDR3 sequence: CASSLGGRLLNTGEPFF. DNA of the CDR3: TGTGCCAGCAGCTTAGGAGGTAGACTCCTTAACACCGGGGAGCCGTTTTTT.